A single sample is the source of the 27 T cell receptor beta chains below, sequenced in a study of esophageal squamous cell carcinoma under preoperative chemotherapy. Stated time point: after preoperative PTX-NDP chemotherapy. MiXCR, applied by TCRdb to the PCR reads, yields one record per CDR3 protein. The sample includes 30,000 or so distinct CDR3 sequences, 52% seen only once; the top ten take approximately 25%. Sampling took place from a patient given preoperative chemotherapy. The origin of the receptors is a human donor with esophageal squamous cell carcinoma. The donor label of this sample is uncertain.

CDR3 coding DNA: TGTGCCAGCTCACCTGGACTAGCGGGCAATGAGCAGTTCTTC. Translating gives CASSPGLAGNEQFF. The chain employs TRBV18 and TRBJ2-3, with TRBD2 identical over 11 bases. The DNA matches TRBJ2-1 better at its end, which makes the J call doubtful. Germline V gene lookup returns CDR1 KGHSH and CDR2 LQKENI. The CDR3 has 14 residues.

Notes on this clonotype: One junction end does not reproduce the germline sequence, and a read error may be involved. The gene calls are TRBV7-7 and TRBJ2-2; the D gene is possibly TRBD1 (6 bases). The CDR3 is 14 residues long. Germline values: CDR1 SSHAT, CDR2 FNYEAQ (reference sequence). CDR3 DNA: TGTGCTAGCAGGAAGGACAGAAGCACCGGTGAGCTGTATTTT. It specifies CASRKDRSTGELYF.

This clonotype was observed at least ten times. A read error may account for a junction end that differs from germline. The CDR3 here is CASSLTKGNEQFF. The CDR3 nucleotides are TGTGCTAGCAGCTTAACGAAGGGCAATGAGCAGTTCTTC. V and J are TRBV7-7 and TRBJ2-1; D is undetermined. The CDR3 runs to 13 residues. CDR1 and CDR2 (germline): SSHAT, FNYEAQ (reference sequence).

Turning to this clonotype: The junction and the germline gene differ at one end; a read error may be behind it. The chain couples TRBV7-3 to TRBJ2-2; TRBD2 might be the D (5 bases). The germline gives CDR1 SGHTA, CDR2 FQGTGA. The length of the CDR3 is 15 residues. Written as DNA, the CDR3 is TGTGCCAGCAGCCCCCGGGCAATGAGCACCGGGGAGCTGTATTTT. Translated, it gives CASSPRAMSTGELYF. The full variable domain, rest sourced from reference TRBV7-3 and TRBJ2-2, is GAGVSQTPSNKVTEKGKYVELRCDPISGHTALYWYRQSLGQGPEFLIYFQGTGAADDSGLPNDRFFAVRPEGSVSTLKIQRTERGDSAVYLCASSPRAMSTGELYFGEGSRLTVL.

About this clonotype: The germline gene is not matched at one end of the junction; a read error may be the cause. The chain uses TRBV12-3 or TRBV12-4 and TRBJ2-2, with 11 bases that match TRBD2. The CDR3 runs to 15 residues. This chain's CDR3 is CASTLSGRGTGALFF. The CDR3 DNA sequence: TGTGCCAGCACCCTTAGCGGGAGGGGCACCGGGGCGCTGTTTTTT.

By frequency in the sample, this clonotype is medium-sized. The genes are TRBV12-5 and TRBJ2-6, with 8 bases identical to TRBD1. CDR1 LGHNT and CDR2 FRNRAP come from the germline V gene. The CDR3 runs 17 residues. J was trimmed by 4 bases and V by 4 bases; bases with no gene match: 9. In DNA, the CDR3 is TGTGCTAGTGGTTCCGGGACAGGCGGTGGAGGGGCCAACGTCCTGACTTTC. Translating gives CASGSGTGGGGANVLTF.

This clonotype appeared once. The V and J genes are TRBV11-3 and TRBJ2-4; 8 nucleotides align to TRBD2. Germline CDR1 is SGHNT and CDR2 is YENEEA. V gave up 5 bases and J gave up 13 bases; unmatched junction bases: 22. This CDR3 is 17 amino acids long. DNA for the CDR3: TGTGCCAGCAGCCGCGTAGCGGGGATGGGAGCCGTAAACACGCAGTACTTC. It encodes CASSRVAGMGAVNTQYF.

As regards this clonotype: One end of the junction does not line up with germline, which may come from a read error. This chain uses TRBV6-2 or TRBV6-3 with TRBJ2-3; D may match TRBD1 or TRBD2 (5 bases each). Germline CDR1 reads MNHEY; CDR2 reads SVGEGT. The CDR3 loop spans 13 amino acids. CDR3 sequence: CAWGYSATNTQYF. CDR3 coding DNA: TGCGCCTGGGGGTACTCAGCCACAAATACTCAGTATTTT.

This clonotype has more than one count but fewer than ten. V is TRBV7-9 and J is TRBJ2-6; D is unclear. Per germline, CDR1 SEHNR and CDR2 FQNEAQ (reference sequence). This CDR3 region has 14 residues. Trimming left V 9 bases short and J 0 bases short, with 9 bases between. The CDR3 loop reads CASLSDSGANVLTF. The CDR3 DNA reads as TGTGCCAGTCTATCAGACTCTGGGGCCAACGTCCTGACTTTC.

Comments on this clonotype: One end of the junction varies from germline; a read error may be responsible. V is TRBV7-2 and J is TRBJ2-4, with a weak D call TRBD2 (6 bases). CDR3 length: 15 residues. CDR1 is SGHTA, CDR2 FQGNSA, per germline. CDR3 loop: CARGSSRGGTNTQYF. In DNA, the CDR3 is TGTGCCCGCGGCTCTAGCCGGGGAGGCACAAACACGCAGTATTTC. The full variable domain, with the rest looked up from reference TRBV7-2 and TRBJ2-4, is GAGVSQSPSNKVTEKGKDVELRCDPISGHTALYWYRQSLGQGLEFLIYFQGNSAPDKSGLPSDRFSAERTGGSVSTLTIQRTQQEDSAVYLCARGSSRGGTNTQYFGAGTRLSVL.

This clonotype was detected ten times or more. Being one base from a much bigger clone, this may be a read error. The chain is built from TRBV12-3 or TRBV12-4 and TRBJ2-5; D unresolved. Trimming cost V 1 base and J 11 bases, with 14 bases left between them. There are 13 residues in the CDR3. CDR3 residues: CASSLGAYNEQYF. The CDR3 nucleotides read TGTGCCAGCAGTTTAGGGGCTTACAATGAGCAGTACTTC.

The genes are TRBV10-2 and TRBJ2-3; D is unresolved. Trimming removed 3 bases at V and 4 bases at J, with 11 bases between. Germline V CDR1 and CDR2: WSHSY, SAAADI. The CDR3 is made up of 14 amino acids. CDR3 region: CASSDRLRSDTQYF. The CDR3 region has the DNA TGCGCCAGCAGTGATCGGTTAAGGTCAGATACGCAGTATTTT.

V is TRBV12-3 or TRBV12-4 and J is TRBJ2-5; 10 bases are a match to TRBD2. V lost 5 bases to trimming and J lost 0 bases; unmatched junction nucleotides: 3. This CDR3 has 15 amino acids. This CDR3 is CASSGLAEYQETQYF. As DNA, the CDR3 is TGTGCCAGCAGTGGACTAGCGGAGTACCAAGAGACCCAGTACTTC.

In its sample, this clonotype was seen a few times. The J gene is TRBJ2-7, the V gene TRBV7-3, with D perhaps TRBD2 (6 bases). This CDR3 is 13 amino acids long. Germline CDR1 is SGHTA and CDR2 is FQGTGA. Deletions cut 5 bases from V and 4 bases from J, with 12 bases between. The CDR3 region has the DNA TGTGCCAGCAGCGAAGGGACTTCATACGAGCAGTACTTC. Its protein product is CASSEGTSYEQYF.

Remarks on this clonotype: An end of the junction differs from the germline gene, which may be a read error. The chain links TRBV7-6 to TRBJ2-5; D perhaps matches TRBD2 (6 bases). Germline V gives CDR1 SGHVS, CDR2 FNYEAQ. The CDR3 contains 14 residues. CDR3 sequence reads: CARSWGGVQDTQYF. CDR3 nucleotide sequence: TGTGCGAGGAGCTGGGGCGGGGTCCAAGATACCCAGTACTTC.

This clonotype appeared a few times. The chain has TRBV27 and TRBJ2-5, with D unresolved. CDR1 and CDR2 from the germline V gene are MNHEY and SMNVEV (reference sequence). V was trimmed by 0 bases and J by 5 bases, leaving 4 bases between them. The CDR3 runs 12 residues. CDR3 coding DNA: TGTGCCAGCAGTTTATCTGGGGAGACCCAGTACTTC. Translated, it gives CASSLSGETQYF.

The V gene is TRBV7-2, the J gene TRBJ2-4, with D possibly matching TRBD1 (5 bases). Trimming took off 5 bases at V and 13 bases at J, with 18 bases between the two ends. There are 13 residues in the CDR3. Germline V CDR1 and CDR2: SGHTA, FQGNSA. The CDR3, as DNA: TGTGCCAGCAGCCTGACAGACCAAAACACCCAGTACTTC. Its protein product is CASSLTDQNTQYF.

Ten or more counts support this clonotype. This sequence joins TRBV7-2 and TRBJ2-3, with 7 bases that match TRBD2. CDR3 length: 19 amino acids. Per the germline V gene, CDR1 is SGHTA and CDR2 is FQGNSA. Trimming at V came to 0 bases and at J to 2 bases, leaving 14 bases not matched to a gene. The CDR3 protein is CASSLASVGLLPDTDTQYF. The CDR3 nucleotides are TGTGCCAGCAGCTTAGCGTCGGTGGGACTACTCCCAGACACAGATACGCAGTATTTT.

As regards this clonotype: A junction boundary mismatches the germline segment, possibly from a read error. The chain employs TRBV6-5 and TRBJ2-4; D gene ambiguous. The CDR3 covers 16 residues. Germline CDR1 and CDR2: MNHEY and SVGAGI. For the CDR3, the DNA is TGTGCCAGCAGTTATTTGACACCAGATGCCACAGACATGCAGTACTTC. Its translation is CASSYLTPDATDMQYF.

This clonotype was recorded a few times. CDR3 sequence: CASSLGGFQNTQYF. CDR3 DNA sequence: TGCGCCAGCAGCTTGGGGGGATTTCAGAATACGCAGTATTTT. The chain uses TRBV5-1 and TRBJ2-3; D gene unclear. Germline V gene sequence: CDR1 SGHRS, CDR2 YFSETQ. The V and J ends lost 0 bases and 7 bases respectively, with 12 bases between them. There are 14 residues in the CDR3.

This clonotype was recorded once. One junction end does not reproduce the germline sequence, and a read error may be involved. The chain employs TRBV6-4 and TRBJ2-4; 9 bases are a match to TRBD2. This CDR3 is 14 amino acids long. Germline V gene lookup returns CDR1 MRHNA and CDR2 SNTAGT. CDR3 DNA: TGTGCCAGCAGTGAGAGCGGGGGGAGGGATATTCAGTATTTC. Protein product: CASSESGGRDIQYF.

Only one count was recorded for this clonotype. The CDR3 region has the DNA TGTGCCAGCAGTCGCACCCAGGGGGACGGCGCAGATACGCAGTACTTC. It codes for CASSRTQGDGADTQYF. This chain connects TRBV6-1 to TRBJ2-3; 7 bases line up with TRBD1. TRBJ2-7 matches the DNA end more closely, so the J call is doubtful. The CDR3 covers 16 residues. CDR1 is MNHNS and CDR2 is SASEGT in the germline V gene.

As for this clonotype: At one boundary the junction diverges from the germline segment, which might be a read error. The genes are TRBV6-1 and TRBJ2-5, with 8 bases lining up with TRBD2. The CDR3 is 14 residues long. Germline V lookup: CDR1 MNHNS, CDR2 SASEGT. CDR3 in DNA: TGTGCGGGCAGCGGGGGCGGGGACCTAGAGACCCAGTATTTC. Translation: CAGSGGGDLETQYF.

As for this clonotype: One end of the junction varies from germline; a read error may be responsible. The rearrangement uses TRBV7-7 and TRBJ2-5; 9 bases are a match to TRBD1. Germline V gives CDR1 SSHAT, CDR2 FNYEAQ (reference sequence). CDR3 length: 14 residues. CDR3 coding DNA: TGTGCTAGGGGCCGGACAGGGGAGCAAGCGACCCGGCACTTC. Translated: CARGRTGEQATRHF. The full variable domain, with the rest looked up from reference TRBV7-7 and TRBJ2-5, is GAGVSQSPRYKVTKRGQDVTLRCDPISSHATLYWYQQALGQGPEFLTYFNYEAQPDKSGLPSDRFSAERPEGSISTLTIQRTEQRDSAMYRCARGRTGEQATRHFGPGTRLLVL.

This clonotype has just a few counts. The chain carries TRBV6-1 and TRBJ2-5; TRBD1 agrees at 8 bases. The CDR3 sequence is 16 residues long. Looked up from germline, CDR1 is MNHNS and CDR2 is SASEGT. The trim removed 1 base at V and 4 bases at J, leaving 8 bases unmatched. CDR3 DNA sequence: TGTGCCAGCAGTGAAGGGGGCGCAGGGGGCGGAGAGACCCAGTACTTC. Its protein product is CASSEGGAGGGETQYF.

The chain carries TRBV27 and TRBJ1-6; tentatively, D is TRBD1 (5 bases). The germline V and J ends were trimmed by 3 bases and 6 bases, with 9 bases remaining between them. Germline CDR1 reads MNHEY; CDR2 reads SMNVEV (reference sequence). CDR3 length: 14 residues. The CDR3 sequence is CASSLSGRNSPLHF. CDR3 bases: TGTGCCAGCAGTTTGTCAGGGCGTAATTCACCCCTCCACTTT.

As to this clonotype: At one end the junction does not follow the germline gene, possibly because of a read error. The rearrangement joins TRBV7-8 to TRBJ2-3; TRBD2 aligns across 8 bases. CDR1 and CDR2 (germline): SGHVS, FQNEAQ. The CDR3 length is 16 residues. As DNA, the CDR3 is TGTGCCAGCCGCAACCTGGCGGGGGGACCCAGTGACACGCAGTATTTC. Its protein is CASRNLAGGPSDTQYF.